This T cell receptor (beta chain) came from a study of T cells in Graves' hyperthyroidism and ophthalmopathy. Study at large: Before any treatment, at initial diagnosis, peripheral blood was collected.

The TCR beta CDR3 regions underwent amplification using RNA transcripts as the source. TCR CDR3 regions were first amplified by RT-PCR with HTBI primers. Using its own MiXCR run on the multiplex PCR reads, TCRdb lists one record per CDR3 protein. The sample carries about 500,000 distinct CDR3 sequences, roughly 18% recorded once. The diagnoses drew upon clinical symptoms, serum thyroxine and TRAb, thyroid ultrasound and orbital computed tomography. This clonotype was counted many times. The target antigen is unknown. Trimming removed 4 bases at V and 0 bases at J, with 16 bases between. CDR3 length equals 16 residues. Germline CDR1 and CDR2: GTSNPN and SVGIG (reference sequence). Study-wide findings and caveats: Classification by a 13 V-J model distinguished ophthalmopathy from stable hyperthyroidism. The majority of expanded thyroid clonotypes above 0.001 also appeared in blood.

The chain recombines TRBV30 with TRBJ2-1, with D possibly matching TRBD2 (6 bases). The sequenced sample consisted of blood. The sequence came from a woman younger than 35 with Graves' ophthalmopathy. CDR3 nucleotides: TGTGCCTGGATTAGGGGCGGGGCTAGCTCCTACAATGAGCAGTTCTTC. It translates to CAWIRGGASSYNEQFF.